The 24 T cell receptor beta chains given below trace back to one sample, sequenced in a study of blood T cells in healthy people across ages. Alongside a J-beta primer mix, a sample-barcoded 5' primer served in a second PCR lasting about 6 to 12 cycles. Via MiXCR, TCRdb re-called the 5' RACE reads, giving one row per CDR3 protein. The table includes more than 600,000 distinct CDR3 sequences, around a quarter detected once. These data are also associated with another study on T cells of mothers and their children.

Material: blood. These receptors all come from a boy aged 5-17 years in good health.

This clonotype was seen only a few times. The chain is built from TRBV28 and TRBJ1-2; TRBD1 matches 9 bases. This CDR3 spans 16 amino acids. CDR1 is MDHEN and CDR2 is SYDVKM in the germline V gene. J was trimmed by 3 bases and V by 7 bases; bases with no gene match: 12. The CDR3: CASKGIRDRVYYGYTF. The CDR3 DNA reads as TGTGCCAGCAAAGGGATCCGGGACAGGGTTTACTATGGCTACACCTTC.

This clonotype has only a few counts. This chain joins TRBV4-1 and TRBJ2-5; tentative D call: TRBD2 (6 bases). Trimming pared 0 bases from V and 1 base from J, leaving 9 bases between. The CDR3 consists of 15 residues. Germline V gene data show CDR1 as MGHRA and CDR2 as YSYEKL. CDR3 bases: TGCGCCAGCAGCCAAGAGGAGGGAAGCCAAGAGACCCAGTACTTC. Protein product: CASSQEEGSQETQYF.

This clonotype turned up a few times. The V gene is TRBV3-1, the J gene TRBJ2-7; the D gene is possibly TRBD2 (5 bases). The germline gives CDR1 LGHDT, CDR2 YNNKEL (reference sequence). The germline V and J ends were trimmed by 0 bases and 7 bases, with 13 bases remaining between them. The CDR3 has 14 residues. CDR3 amino acids: CASSQERQAGEQYF. CDR3 DNA: TGTGCCAGCAGCCAAGAAAGGCAGGCGGGTGAGCAGTACTTC.

CDR3 in DNA: TGTGCCAGCAGTTTCCACGAAGATAGCAATCAGCCCCAGCATTTT. It encodes CASSFHEDSNQPQHF. This chain joins TRBV28 and TRBJ1-5; D is undetermined. The CDR3 is 15 residues long. Germline-derived CDR1 and CDR2 are MDHEN and SYDVKM. Trimming left V 3 bases short and J 0 bases short, with 9 bases between.

This sequence joins TRBV28 and TRBJ2-1, with 9 bases that match TRBD1. V shed 10 bases and J 2 bases; nucleotides not matched to a gene: 6. The CDR3 length is 14 residues. Germline CDR1 and CDR2: MDHEN and SYDVKM. DNA for the CDR3: TGTGCCATCGTAGGACAGGGGACCTACAATGAGCAGTTCTTC. Translation gives CAIVGQGTYNEQFF.

In its sample, this clonotype was seen a few times. The chain employs TRBV7-2 and TRBJ2-3; no clear D. V was shortened by 0 bases and J by 0 bases, with 7 bases between the two germline ends. Germline-derived CDR1 and CDR2 are SGHTA and FQGNSA. The CDR3 is 15 residues long. CDR3 in DNA: TGTGCCAGCAGCTTAGCCCTTTCTAGCACAGATACGCAGTATTTT. The encoded protein is CASSLALSSTDTQYF.

This clonotype was observed a handful of times. This chain connects TRBV5-1 to TRBJ2-5; 7 positions match TRBD1. The V gene end was trimmed by 4 bases and the J gene end by 3 bases; junction bases not matched to a gene: 12. This CDR3 has 16 residues. Germline V gene data show CDR1 as SGHRS and CDR2 as YFSETQ. The CDR3 loop reads CASSPSGGQGEETQYF. In DNA, the CDR3 is TGCGCCAGCAGCCCGAGTGGCGGGCAGGGGGAAGAGACCCAGTACTTC.

This clonotype was found a few times. This chain joins TRBV27 and TRBJ2-5; the match to TRBD1 covers 10 bases. Trimming at V came to 5 bases and at J to 11 bases, leaving 17 bases not matched to a gene. Germline V gene data show CDR1 as MNHEY and CDR2 as SMNVEV (reference sequence). The CDR3 spans 16 residues. The CDR3 reads CASSRRPGTGEYEQYF. The CDR3 DNA follows: TGTGCCAGCAGTCGGCGCCCCGGGACAGGGGAATATGAGCAGTACTTC.

V and J are TRBV10-3 and TRBJ2-5; D not certain. V lost 3 bases and J lost 3, with 8 bases in between. The CDR3 sequence is 13 residues long. CDR1 and CDR2 (germline): ENHRY, SYGVKD. CDR3 region: CAISDSPKETQYF. The CDR3 DNA follows: TGTGCCATCAGTGATTCCCCGAAAGAGACCCAGTACTTC.

The CDR3 sequence is CASSSHRSSSTDTQYF. The DNA of the CDR3 is TGTGCCAGCAGTTCCCACAGGAGTTCAAGCACAGATACGCAGTATTTT. The chain couples TRBV12-3 or TRBV12-4 to TRBJ2-3, with a tentative D call TRBD1 (5 bases). The CDR3 contains 16 residues. Trimming shortened V by 4 bases and J by 0 bases, and 14 bases separated the two germline ends.

The rearrangement uses TRBV4-2 and TRBJ2-2; 7 bases match TRBD2. Looked up from germline, CDR1 is LGHNA and CDR2 is YNFKEQ. V lost 4 bases to trimming and J lost 2 bases; unmatched junction nucleotides: 10. CDR3 length: 17 residues. In DNA, the CDR3 is TGTGCCAGCAGCCCGTTTACGGGCGGGGGTAACACCGGGGAGCTGTTTTTT. Its translation is CASSPFTGGGNTGELFF.

The chain carries TRBV15 and TRBJ2-5, with D possibly matching TRBD2 (6 bases). V was trimmed by 0 bases and J by 0 bases, leaving 17 bases between them. CDR3 length equals 18 residues. The germline V gene encodes CDR1 LNHNV and CDR2 YYDKDF (reference sequence). This CDR3 is CATSREGAGGAYQETQYF. The DNA for the CDR3 is TGTGCCACCAGCAGAGAGGGTGCCGGGGGTGCCTACCAAGAGACCCAGTACTTC.

In its sample, this clonotype was seen many times. This chain uses TRBV15 with TRBJ2-1, with 8 nucleotides matching TRBD2. CDR1 LNHNV and CDR2 YYDKDF come from the germline V gene (reference sequence). The CDR3 contains 17 residues. The ends lost 0 bases at V and 8 bases at J; junction bases unmatched: 12. The CDR3, as DNA: TGTGCCACCAGCAGAGATCGTCTCAGCGGGGGTATAGATGAGCAGTTCTTC. Its translation: CATSRDRLSGGIDEQFF.

The V call is TRBV29-1, the J call TRBJ2-5; 8 positions match TRBD1. The CDR3 runs to 15 residues. Trimming took 0 bases from V and 4 from J; bases not matched to a gene: 7. Germline assignment: CDR1 SQVTM and CDR2 ANQGSEA. CDR3 nucleotides: TGCAGCGTTGAAGAGTCTCAGGGGGCGGGAGAGACCCAGTACTTC. Amino acid sequence: CSVEESQGAGETQYF.

V gene TRBV12-3 or TRBV12-4 combines with J gene TRBJ1-2, with D maybe TRBD1 (5 bases). Trimming removed 1 base from V and 4 bases from J, with 13 bases in between. The CDR3 consists of 15 residues. The CDR3 is CASSLGVGVVYGYTF. CDR3 sequence (DNA): TGTGCCAGCAGTTTAGGTGTAGGGGTAGTCTATGGCTACACCTTC.

This clonotype was seen a handful of times. This rearrangement joins TRBV7-9 to TRBJ2-5, with no clear D. Trimming shortened V by 7 bases and J by 0 bases, and 15 bases separated the two germline ends. The V gene's germline CDR1 is SEHNR and CDR2 FQNEAQ (reference sequence). This CDR3 has 15 residues. The CDR3 sequence: CASNPRSRDQETQYF. CDR3 coding DNA: TGTGCCAGCAACCCTAGGTCCCGGGACCAAGAGACCCAGTACTTC.

The V call is TRBV28, the J call TRBJ1-1; D is unresolved. From germline, CDR1 is MDHEN and CDR2 SYDVKM. The CDR3 totals 16 residues. Trimming removed 2 bases from V and 2 bases from J, with 15 bases in between. This chain's CDR3 is CASSLQEDGANTEAFF. DNA of the CDR3: TGTGCCAGCAGTTTACAAGAGGACGGTGCAAACACTGAAGCTTTCTTT.

This clonotype showed up just a few times. The chain links TRBV4-1 to TRBJ2-1; D call uncertain. From germline, CDR1 is MGHRA and CDR2 YSYEKL. The CDR3 extends over 13 amino acids. V was trimmed by 3 bases and J by 7 bases, leaving 10 bases between them. CDR3 coding DNA: TGCGCCAGCAGCCAGTTATATAGGAATGAGCAGTTCTTC. Protein sequence: CASSQLYRNEQFF.

The chain links TRBV2 to TRBJ1-2, with 7 bases that match TRBD1. CDR3 length: 14 amino acids. V was clipped by 10 bases and J by 0 bases; unmatched bases: 8. The V gene's germline CDR1 is SNHLY and CDR2 FYNNEI. CDR3 in amino acids: CATSTGNANYGYTF. DNA for the CDR3: TGTGCCACCTCGACAGGGAATGCTAACTATGGCTACACCTTC.

V gene TRBV10-3 combines with J gene TRBJ2-2, with D possibly being TRBD2 (5 bases). The CDR3 contains 16 residues. V dropped 0 bases and J dropped 0 bases, with 8 bases sitting between them. CDR1 ENHRY and CDR2 SYGVKD come from the germline V gene. The DNA for the CDR3 is TGTGCCATCAGTGAGTCAGAGCGGCCGAACACCGGGGAGCTGTTTTTT. This encodes CAISESERPNTGELFF.

This sequence joins TRBV29-1 and TRBJ2-7, with 10 bases that match TRBD1. Germline lookup yields CDR1 SQVTM and CDR2 ANQGSEA. The trim removed 4 bases at V and 0 bases at J, leaving 9 bases unmatched. The CDR3 spans 16 residues. The CDR3, as DNA: TGCAGCGTTGGCGGGACAGGGGCGATTAGCTCCTACGAGCAGTACTTC. This sequence encodes CSVGGTGAISSYEQYF.

The chain carries TRBV21-1 and TRBJ1-5. TRBV21-1 is described as a pseudogene. The CDR3 has 16 residues. The CDR3 DNA follows: TGTGCCAGCAGCAAAGGTAAAAGCTTACTCCATCAGCCCCAGCATTTT. Amino acid sequence: CASSKGKSLLHQPQHF.

This clonotype was seen only a few times. This chain connects TRBV27 to TRBJ2-3, with D possibly TRBD1 on 6 matching bases. Germline-derived CDR1 and CDR2 are MNHEY and SMNVEV (reference sequence). The CDR3 sequence is 13 residues long. V lost 5 bases to trimming and J lost 6 bases, with 12 bases between them. For the CDR3, the DNA is TGTGCCAGCAGTCCGAACAGGGCCGATACGCAGTATTTT. It encodes CASSPNRADTQYF.

This clonotype came up a few times. V is TRBV7-9 and J is TRBJ2-7; 13 bases map to TRBD2. CDR3 length: 15 residues. J was trimmed by 4 bases and V by 5 bases; bases with no gene match: 5. Germline CDR1 is SEHNR and CDR2 is FQNEAQ (reference sequence). The CDR3 sequence is CASSPGLAGKYEQYF. The CDR3 DNA reads TGTGCCAGCAGCCCGGGACTAGCGGGGAAATACGAGCAGTACTTC.